Following are 9 T cell receptor beta chains from one sample sequenced in a study of follicular helper T cells after annual influenza vaccination (dated by TCRdb to between 2016 and 2019). Library preparation employed the immunoSEQ multiplex PCR assay. In TCRdb, the immuneACCESS table is reduced to in-frame sequences with V and J assigned. These tables do not hold every clone; where another copy was compared, an unresolved V gene accounts for under half, and the others remain unexplained. This sample is represented by fewer than 6,500 clones; roughly 80% of them were singletons. Roughly 2.5% of the sample comes from the top ten. The time point label, as the study defines it: 2015-2016 season, 7 days after influenza vaccination. The source material was CXCR5+ CD38- circulating T follicular helper cells from blood, sampled 7 days after influenza vaccination. In light of the paper, this sample's cell subset or site label describes: circulating Tfh, non-naive CD4+CXCR5+PD-1+ (ICOS+CD38+ or ICOS-CD38-). The receptor set was obtained from an adult who received the influenza vaccine.

The J gene is TRBJ2-6, the V gene TRBV7-9; weak D call: TRBD2 (5 bases). The CDR3 has 16 amino acids. CDR1 and CDR2 (germline): SEHNR, FQNEAQ (reference sequence). V was trimmed by 1 base and J by 1 base, leaving 8 bases between them. The CDR3 reads CASSLVGGSGANVLTF. In DNA form, the CDR3 reads TGTGCCAGCAGCTTAGTGGGCGGGTCTGGGGCCAACGTCCTGACTTTC.

The rearrangement links TRBV25-1 to TRBJ2-5; D is possibly TRBD2 (5 bases). The germline V and J ends were trimmed by 3 bases and 2 bases, with 13 bases remaining between them. This CDR3 is built from 15 residues. Germline lookup yields CDR1 MGHDK and CDR2 SYGVNS. This chain's CDR3 is CASSDSGGLQETQYF. As DNA, the CDR3 is TGTGCCAGCAGTGATTCCGGCGGGCTACAAGAGACCCAGTACTTC.

The rearrangement links TRBV19 to TRBJ2-7, with TRBD2 identical over 13 bases. J was trimmed by 4 bases and V by 5 bases; bases with no gene match: 5. Looked up from germline, CDR1 is LNHDA and CDR2 is SQIVND (reference sequence). CDR3 length: 15 amino acids. For the CDR3, the DNA is TGTGCCAGTAGTTCCGGACTAGCGGGGGTATACGAGCAGTACTTC. Its translation: CASSSGLAGVYEQYF.

The gene calls are TRBV7-8 and TRBJ2-7; 7 positions match TRBD1. The V and J ends lost 4 bases and 5 bases, in that order; junction bases with no gene match: 11. The CDR3 length is 15 residues. Germline V gene lookup returns CDR1 SGHVS and CDR2 FQNEAQ. CDR3: CASSYYRGGWDEQYF. CDR3 in DNA: TGTGCCAGCAGCTACTACAGGGGTGGTTGGGACGAGCAGTACTTC.

The V gene is TRBV6-1, the J gene TRBJ1-4; D remains ambiguous. Germline lookup yields CDR1 MNHNS and CDR2 SASEGT. The CDR3 runs to 15 residues. Trimming took off 8 bases at V and 0 bases at J, with 13 bases between the two ends. The CDR3 DNA sequence: TGTGCCAGCTTCGAAGGCTCTTCAACTAATGAAAAACTGTTTTTT. Its protein is CASFEGSSTNEKLFF.

This rearrangement joins TRBV7-9 to TRBJ2-1; D is tentatively TRBD1 or TRBD2 (5 bases each). CDR1 is SEHNR, CDR2 FQNEAQ, per germline (reference sequence). This CDR3 has 16 residues. The V and J ends lost 7 bases and 6 bases respectively, with 22 bases between them. CDR3 amino acids: CASNQWGSTAANEQFF. The CDR3 DNA follows: TGTGCCAGCAACCAATGGGGGAGTACGGCTGCCAATGAGCAGTTCTTC.

J is TRBJ2-3 and V is TRBV7-9; D possibly corresponds to TRBD1 (6 bases). Trimming stripped 5 bases from V and 8 bases from J, with 11 bases between. The CDR3 is 12 residues long. Germline loops: CDR1 SEHNR, CDR2 FQNEAQ (reference sequence). The CDR3 here is CASSVPRGTQYF. CDR3 sequence (DNA): TGTGCCAGCAGCGTACCCAGGGGTACGCAGTATTTT.

The chain employs TRBV7-2 and TRBJ2-1; TRBD2 aligns across 11 bases. CDR1 SGHTA and CDR2 FQGNSA come from the germline V gene. The CDR3 length is 17 residues. V gave up 5 bases and J gave up 9 bases; unmatched junction bases: 15. In DNA form, the CDR3 reads TGTGCCAGCAGCCCCGGGGGTAGCGGGGGGGCTAGGGGTGAGCAGTTCTTC. This sequence encodes CASSPGGSGGARGEQFF.

The rearrangement links TRBV5-5 to TRBJ1-5, with 7 bases lining up with TRBD1. V gave up 1 base and J gave up 0 bases; unmatched junction bases: 13. Germline CDR1 is SGHKS and CDR2 is YYEKEE (reference sequence). The CDR3 consists of 19 residues. CDR3 residues: CASSLRGFGTDFSNQPQHF. For the CDR3, the DNA is TGTGCCAGCAGCTTGAGAGGGTTCGGGACAGATTTTAGCAATCAGCCCCAGCATTTT. The entire variable domain, with the rest obtained from reference TRBV5-5 and TRBJ1-5, is as follows: DAGVTQSPTHLIKTRGQQVTLRCSPISGHKSVSWYQQVLGQGPQFIFQYYEKEERGRGNFPDRFSARQFPNYSSELNVNALLLGDSALYLCASSLRGFGTDFSNQPQHFGDGTRLSIL.